This T cell receptor (beta chain) was sequenced during a study of vaccination effects on CD4 cells after COVID-19. The CDR3 spans 15 residues. Germline V CDR1 and CDR2: MGHRA, YSYEKL. V was trimmed by 1 base and J by 0 bases, leaving 6 bases between them. Assay used: immunoSEQ multiplex PCR; TCRdb lists only in-frame clones, some missing. Of roughly 70,000 clones listed, roughly 80% were seen once; the top ten hold 0.75% to 1%. This clone was seen a few times. What it binds is unknown. ViraFEST used viral peptide pools to expand antigen-specific CD4+ T cells before sequencing. Once cultured for approximately 10 days, the cells underwent separation to obtain CD4+ T cells. All participants had two doses of either the BNT162b2 or mRNA-1273 vaccine. Vaccine recipients, nucleocapsid antibody negative, had no prior SARS-CoV-2 infection.

The sequence derives from a human donor who received a COVID-19 vaccine. The sample here was CD4+ T cells from PBMCs cultured with HCoV-OC43 spike peptides, taken after COVID-19 vaccination. Subset denoted: HCoV-OC43 spike overlapping peptide pool stimulation. The chain is built from TRBV4-1 and TRBJ2-2; D not resolved. CDR3 in DNA: TGCGCCAGCAGCCAAGTATTCACGAACACCGGGGAGCTGTTTTTT. Residues: CASSQVFTNTGELFF.